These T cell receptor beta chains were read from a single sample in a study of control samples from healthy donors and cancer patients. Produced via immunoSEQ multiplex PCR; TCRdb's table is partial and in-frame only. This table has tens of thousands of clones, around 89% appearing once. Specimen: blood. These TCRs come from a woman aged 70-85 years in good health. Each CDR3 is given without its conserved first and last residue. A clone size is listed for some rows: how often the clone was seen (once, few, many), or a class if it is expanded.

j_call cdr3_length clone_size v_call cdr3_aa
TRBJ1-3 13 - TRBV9 ASSGDREPTNTIY
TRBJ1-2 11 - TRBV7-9 ASSSLGDYGYT
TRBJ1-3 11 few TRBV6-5 ASGLGSGNTIY
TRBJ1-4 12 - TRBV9 ASSVGGANEKLF
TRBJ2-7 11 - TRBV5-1 ASRSSVSYEQY
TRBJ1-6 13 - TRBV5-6 ASSSGQGRNSPLH
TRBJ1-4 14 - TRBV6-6 ASRTTGTATNEKLF
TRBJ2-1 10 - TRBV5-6 ASSPTVGEQF
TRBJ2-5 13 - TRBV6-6 ASSYNQRLWETQY
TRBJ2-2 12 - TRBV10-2 ASRAGQDTGELF
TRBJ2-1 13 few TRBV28 ASSSTGTGGNEQF
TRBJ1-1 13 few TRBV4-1 ASSLLQGQGSEAF
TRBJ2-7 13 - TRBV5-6 ASSLAPTGIHEQY
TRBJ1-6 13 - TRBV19 ASSIGPGRSSPLH
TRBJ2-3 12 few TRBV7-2 ASSPDGSTDTQY
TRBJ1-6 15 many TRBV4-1 ASSQVPLGSYNSPLH
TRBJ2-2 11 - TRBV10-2 ASSPQGTGELF
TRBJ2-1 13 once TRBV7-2 ASSNNPGGFGEQF
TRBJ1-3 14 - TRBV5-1 ASSTTRDNSGNTIY
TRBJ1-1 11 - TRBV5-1 ASRGDRNTEAF
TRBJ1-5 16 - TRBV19 ASSIRRGQGRGNQPQH
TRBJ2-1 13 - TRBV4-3 ASSQEGHFYNEQF
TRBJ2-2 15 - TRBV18 ASSPPGQPANTGELF
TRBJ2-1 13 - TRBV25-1 ASSETLGTLNEQF
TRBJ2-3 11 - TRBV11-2 ASSELRTDTQY
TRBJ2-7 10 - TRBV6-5 ASSSSLAEQY
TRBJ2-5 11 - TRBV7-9 ASSGGHKETQY
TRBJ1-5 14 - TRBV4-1 ASSQAGWGANQPQH
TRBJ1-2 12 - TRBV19 ATTKGTDNYGYT
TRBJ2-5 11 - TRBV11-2 ASSLDRRETQY
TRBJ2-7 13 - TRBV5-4 ASSPEVAGVHEQY
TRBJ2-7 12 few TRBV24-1 ATSRGKSSYEQY
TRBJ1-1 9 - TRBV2 ASTRTVEAF
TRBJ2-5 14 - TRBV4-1 ASSQDGQGSQETQY
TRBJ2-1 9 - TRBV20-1 SASRSNEQF
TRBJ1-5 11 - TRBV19 ASSMWPGQPQH
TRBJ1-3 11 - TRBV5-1 ASSLGSGNTIY
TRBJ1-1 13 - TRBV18 ASSPSGPVGTEAF
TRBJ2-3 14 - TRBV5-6 ASSLAVRGGQDTQY
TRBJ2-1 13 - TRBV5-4 ASSLAWGGLNEQF
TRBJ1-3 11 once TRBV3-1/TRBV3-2 ASSQGIGNTIY
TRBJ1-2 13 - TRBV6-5 ASWGQGTSNYGYT
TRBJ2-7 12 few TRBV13 ASSPRTGEHEQY
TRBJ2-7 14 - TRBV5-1 ASSSQTGTSSYEQY
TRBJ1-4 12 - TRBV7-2 ASSRDRGYEKLF
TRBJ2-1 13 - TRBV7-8 ASSLVEGGLDEQF
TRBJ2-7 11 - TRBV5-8 ASSLESQGAQY
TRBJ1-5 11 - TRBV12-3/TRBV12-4 ASSFRDQSPQH
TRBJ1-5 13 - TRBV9 ASSGDGQENQPQH
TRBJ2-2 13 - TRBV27 ASSRRGLNTGELF